This is a list of T cell receptor beta chains from one sample in a study of blood T cell repertoires in COVID-19. TCRdb keeps only in-frame clones here, not all; method: immunoSEQ multiplex PCR. Of over 100,000 clones in the sample, about 80% were seen once. The material sequenced was peripheral blood. These receptors originate from a woman aged 50 to 60 with acute or convalescent COVID-19. Both conserved end residues are part of each CDR3. A D gene is named only where the DNA matches it firmly. Part of the rows lack a size; the others show once, few, many or a class for expanded clones.

>once|TRBJ2-5|TRBD2|TRBV27
CASARRGVRETQYF
TGTGCCAGCGCCCGCCGGGGGGTGCGGGAGACCCAGTACTTC
>NA|TRBJ1-5|NA|TRBV6-5
CASSPGGPVNQPQHF
TGTGCCAGCAGTCCGGGGGGTCCCGTCAATCAGCCCCAGCATTTT
>NA|TRBJ1-2|TRBD1|TRBV27
CASSATGGGWGYTF
TGTGCCAGCAGTGCCACAGGGGGCGGTTGGGGCTACACCTTC
>NA|TRBJ2-3|TRBD2|TRBV7-8
CASSLGKAGAYTQYF
TGTGCCAGCAGCTTAGGAAAAGCGGGGGCTTATACGCAGTATTTT
>NA|TRBJ1-5|NA|TRBV5-5
CASSQGVSNQPQHF
TGTGCCAGCAGTCAAGGGGTTAGCAATCAGCCCCAGCATTTT
>NA|TRBJ2-3|NA|TRBV7-3
CASSLSGADTQYF
TGTGCCAGCAGCTTATCAGGGGCAGATACGCAGTATTTT
>NA|TRBJ2-1|TRBD1|TRBV4-1
CASSQDNRGFNEQFF
TGCGCCAGCAGCCAAGATAACAGGGGATTCAATGAGCAGTTCTTC
>NA|TRBJ1-2|TRBD1|TRBV6-5
CASRADRDYGYTF
TGTGCCAGCAGAGCCGACAGGGACTATGGCTACACCTTC
>NA|TRBJ1-2|TRBD1|TRBV7-8
CASSPRTGSAYGYTF
TGTGCCAGCAGCCCTAGGACAGGGAGCGCCTATGGCTACACCTTC
>NA|TRBJ1-6|TRBD1|TRBV30
CAWDRDNSPLHF
TGTGCCTGGGACAGGGATAATTCACCCCTCCACTTT
>NA|TRBJ1-2|NA|TRBV5-1
CASSFFPGEGYGYTF
TGCGCCAGCAGCTTTTTCCCAGGGGAAGGGTATGGCTACACCTTC
>NA|TRBJ2-3|NA|TRBV21-1
CASSSRGWGLSRTDTQYF
TGTGCCAGCAGCAGTAGGGGATGGGGCTTGAGCCGCACAGATACGCAGTATTTT
>once|TRBJ1-4|NA|TRBV9
CASSVGPQGLNEKLFF
TGTGCCAGCAGCGTAGGTCCGCAGGGTTTAAATGAAAAACTGTTTTTT
>NA|TRBJ2-3|TRBD2|TRBV28
CASSFSGTSFGRTDTQYF
TGTGCCAGCAGTTTCTCGGGGACTAGCTTCGGTCGCACAGATACGCAGTATTTT
>few|TRBJ2-3|TRBD2|TRBV7-2
CASSITTSGGSDTQYF
TGTGCCAGCAGCATCACGACTAGCGGGGGGTCCGATACGCAGTATTTT
>NA|TRBJ1-6|TRBD1|TRBV11-2
CASSFGARAGGSPLHF
TGTGCCAGCAGCTTTGGCGCGAGGGCAGGGGGGTCACCCCTCCACTTT